A single sample gave rise to the 14 T cell receptor beta chains below, sequenced in a study of graft-versus-host responses after intestinal transplantation (dated by TCRdb to about 2021). The intended sense of this specimen's time point label: cells obtained before transplantation from donor or recipient. The library was made by the immunoSEQ multiplex PCR assay. The immuneACCESS repertoire file appears here via TCRdb, limited to in-frame rearrangements. These files lack a portion of the clones; in checked studies, under half of the deficit traces to unresolved V genes, and the cause of the others is not known. Present in this sample are 80,000 to 90,000 clones, roughly 92% of which were seen just once. The ten biggest clones cover roughly 0.31% of the sample. Which antigens these TCRs recognize remains unknown. The sequences come from unstimulated CD4+ T cells sorted from spleen or lymph node cells, collected before intestinal transplant. These receptor sequences come from a human donor who received an intestinal transplant.

The table lists this clone with a count of one. The chain combines TRBV7-6 with TRBJ2-3; D is unresolved. The V gene lost 1 base and the J gene lost 5 bases, with 13 bases spanning the gap. Per germline, CDR1 SGHVS and CDR2 FNYEAQ. The CDR3 contains 15 residues. The CDR3 sequence is CASSLGLAQGDTQYF. The CDR3 DNA reads as TGTGCCAGCAGCTTAGGTTTAGCCCAAGGAGATACGCAGTATTTT. Full variable domain (rest looked up from reference TRBV7-6 and TRBJ2-3): GAGVSQSPRYKVTKRGQDVALRCDPISGHVSLYWYRQALGQGPEFLTYFNYEAQQDKSGLPNDRFSAERPEGSISTLTIQRTEQRDSAMYRCASSLGLAQGDTQYFGPGTRLTVL.

CDR3 DNA: TGTGCCAGCAGCGTAGAACCGGGGGCGGACACTGAAGCTTTCTTT. Its protein product is CASSVEPGADTEAFF. This sequence joins TRBV9 and TRBJ1-1; weak D call: TRBD1 (6 bases). V lost 0 bases to trimming and J lost 3 bases, with 12 bases between them. This CDR3 has 15 amino acids. CDR1 SGDLS and CDR2 YYNGEE come from the germline V gene.

V and J are TRBV9 and TRBJ2-5; 7 nucleotides match TRBD2. The closer fit of TRBJ2-7 to the DNA end suggests the J call may be wrong. This CDR3 comprises 15 residues. CDR1 is SGDLS, CDR2 YYNGEE, per germline. CDR3 sequence: CASSAKRDWVYEQYF. CDR3 DNA sequence: TGTGCCAGCAGCGCGAAGCGGGACTGGGTCTACGAGCAGTACTTC.

This chain links TRBV2 with TRBJ2-7; D unclear. Germline-derived CDR1 and CDR2 are SNHLY and FYNNEI. This CDR3 is 13 amino acids long. V was shortened by 3 bases and J by 2 bases, with 8 bases between the two germline ends. DNA of the CDR3: TGTGCCAGCAGTGACGAATTCGCCTACGAGCAGTACTTC. It is translated as CASSDEFAYEQYF.

A single count supports this clone. The chain has TRBV7-2 and TRBJ2-1; D unclear. CDR3 length: 13 residues. The ends were cut back, 4 bases at V and 11 bases at J, with 15 bases in the middle. Germline V gene lookup returns CDR1 SGHTA and CDR2 FQGNSA. The CDR3 reads CASSSQSRWKQFF. CDR3 bases: TGTGCCAGCAGCTCCCAGTCCCGTTGGAAGCAGTTCTTC.

This clone has just one count. This chain links TRBV5-8 with TRBJ1-4; D is ambiguous. V shed 7 bases and J shed 2 bases, with 12 bases lying between them. Germline assignment: CDR1 SGHTS and CDR2 YDEGEE. The CDR3 consists of 14 residues. The CDR3 is CASRPRWTNEKLFF. The CDR3, as DNA: TGTGCCAGCCGCCCCCGGTGGACTAATGAAAAACTGTTTTTT.

This chain's CDR3 is CASSLAPLAGGRTDTQYF. Written as DNA, the CDR3 is TGTGCCAGCAGCTTAGCCCCCCTAGCGGGAGGGCGCACAGATACGCAGTATTTT. The chain has TRBV7-2 and TRBJ2-3; 12 bases line up with TRBD2. Germline values: CDR1 SGHTA, CDR2 FQGNSA. The junction had 5 bases not matched to a gene; V was cut back by 0 bases and J by 1 base. There are 18 residues in the CDR3.

This clone appeared a single time. For the CDR3, the DNA is TGTGCCAGCAGTTTTGTAGCGAACACTGAAGCTTTCTTT. This codes for CASSFVANTEAFF. The rearrangement joins TRBV27 to TRBJ1-1; D call uncertain. The CDR3 extends over 13 amino acids. Germline-derived CDR1 and CDR2 are MNHEY and SMNVEV (reference sequence). Trimming took 3 bases from V and 1 from J, leaving 6 bases between them.

This rearrangement joins TRBV6-6 to TRBJ1-1; D possibly corresponds to TRBD1 (6 bases). Trimming stripped 6 bases from V and 1 base from J, with 12 bases between. CDR3 length: 14 residues. Germline V gene data show CDR1 as MNHNY and CDR2 as SVGAGI (reference sequence). CDR3 bases: TGTGCCAGCAGGGCTACAGGGAAGAACACTGAAGCTTTCTTT. Protein: CASRATGKNTEAFF.

The chain uses TRBV7-8 and TRBJ2-3, with 11 nucleotides matching TRBD2. The CDR3 spans 16 residues. Germline V gene sequence: CDR1 SGHVS, CDR2 FQNEAQ. V dropped 4 bases and J dropped 6; count of bases not matched to a gene: 9. The DNA for the CDR3 is TGTGCCAGCAGCTCCTATAGCGGGAGGGCCGCGGATACGCAGTATTTT. Protein product: CASSSYSGRAADTQYF. The entire variable domain, with the rest obtained from reference TRBV7-8 and TRBJ2-3, is as follows: GAGVSQSPRYKVAKRGQDVALRCDPISGHVSLFWYQQALGQGPEFLTYFQNEAQLDKSGLPSDRFFAERPEGSVSTLKIQRTQQEDSAVYLCASSSYSGRAADTQYFGPGTRLTVL.

The gene calls are TRBV27 and TRBJ2-1; TRBD1 aligns across 7 bases. V shed 3 bases, J shed 4 bases, and the junction held 6 bases outside the gene matches. The CDR3 is made up of 15 amino acids. Germline CDR1 reads MNHEY; CDR2 reads SMNVEV (reference sequence). In nucleotides, the CDR3 is TGTGCCAGCAGTTTTTTGGACAGGCGATACAATGAGCAGTTCTTC. This translates into CASSFLDRRYNEQFF.

CDR3 region: CASSKLPGTPWAFF. In DNA form, the CDR3 reads TGTGCCAGCAGCAAACTACCCGGGACGCCTTGGGCTTTCTTT. The V call is TRBV7-9, the J call TRBJ1-1; D possibly corresponds to TRBD1 (5 bases). Trimming pared 5 bases from V and 11 bases from J, leaving 21 bases between. This CDR3 has 14 amino acids. From germline, CDR1 is SEHNR and CDR2 FQNEAQ (reference sequence).

The rearrangement uses TRBV10-3 and TRBJ2-1; 12 nucleotides agree with TRBD2. The CDR3 runs to 14 residues. J gave up 7 bases and V 6 bases, and 4 bases lay outside the gene matches. CDR1 ENHRY and CDR2 SYGVKD come from the germline V gene. This chain's CDR3 is CAIRGLAGPNEQFF. For the CDR3, the DNA is TGTGCCATCAGGGGACTAGCGGGCCCTAATGAGCAGTTCTTC.

The count of this clone is one. This rearrangement joins TRBV30 to TRBJ1-3; D might be TRBD1 (6 bases). Germline V CDR1 and CDR2: GTSNPN, SVGIG (reference sequence). V lost 2 bases, J lost 2 bases, and 7 bases lay in between. The CDR3 has 13 residues. CDR3 loop: CAWSPGAGNTIYF. DNA for the CDR3: TGTGCCTGGAGTCCAGGGGCTGGAAACACCATATATTTT.